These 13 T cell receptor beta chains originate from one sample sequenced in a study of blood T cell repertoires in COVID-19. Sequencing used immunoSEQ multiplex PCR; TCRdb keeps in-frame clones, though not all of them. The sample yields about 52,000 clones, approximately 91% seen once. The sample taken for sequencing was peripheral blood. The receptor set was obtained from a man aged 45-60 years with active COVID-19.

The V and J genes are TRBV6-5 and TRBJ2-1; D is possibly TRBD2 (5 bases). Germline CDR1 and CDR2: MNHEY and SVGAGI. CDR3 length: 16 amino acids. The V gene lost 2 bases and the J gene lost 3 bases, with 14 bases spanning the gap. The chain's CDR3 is CASSYGLAKNYNEQFF. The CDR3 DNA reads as TGTGCCAGCAGTTACGGGCTAGCTAAAAACTACAATGAGCAGTTCTTC.

CDR3: CASSPSGGFGGNQPQHF. Here the CDR3 DNA reads TGTGCCAGCAGCCCCTCCGGGGGGTTTGGGGGCAATCAGCCCCAGCATTTT. J is TRBJ1-5 and V is TRBV7-6; tentative D call: TRBD1 (5 bases). CDR1 and CDR2 (germline): SGHVS, FNYEAQ. V lost 5 bases and J 2 bases, leaving 19 bases between the germline ends. The CDR3 runs 17 residues.

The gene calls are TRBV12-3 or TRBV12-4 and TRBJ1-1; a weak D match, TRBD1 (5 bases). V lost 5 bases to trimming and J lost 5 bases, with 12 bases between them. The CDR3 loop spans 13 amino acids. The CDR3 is CASSQARGTEAFF. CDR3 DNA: TGTGCCAGCAGTCAAGCGCGGGGGACTGAAGCTTTCTTT.

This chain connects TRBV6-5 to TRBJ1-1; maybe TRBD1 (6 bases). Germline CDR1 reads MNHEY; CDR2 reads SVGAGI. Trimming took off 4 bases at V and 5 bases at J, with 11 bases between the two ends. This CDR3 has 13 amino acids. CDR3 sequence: CASSSTQGTEAFF. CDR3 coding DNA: TGTGCCAGCAGTTCCACACAGGGAACTGAAGCTTTCTTT.

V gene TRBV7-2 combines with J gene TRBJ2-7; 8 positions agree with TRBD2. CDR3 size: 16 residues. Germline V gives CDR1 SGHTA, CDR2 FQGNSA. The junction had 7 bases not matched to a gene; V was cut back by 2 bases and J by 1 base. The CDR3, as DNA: TGTGCCAGCAGCTTAAGTTCGGCGGGAGGATCCTACGAGCAGTACTTC. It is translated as CASSLSSAGGSYEQYF.

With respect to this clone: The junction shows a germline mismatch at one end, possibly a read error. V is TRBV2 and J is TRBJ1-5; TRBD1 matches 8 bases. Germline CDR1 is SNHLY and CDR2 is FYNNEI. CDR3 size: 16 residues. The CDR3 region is CASSEAGTGWDQPQHF. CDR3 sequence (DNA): TGTGCCAGCAGTGAAGCCGGGACAGGTTGGGATCAACCCCAGCATTTT.

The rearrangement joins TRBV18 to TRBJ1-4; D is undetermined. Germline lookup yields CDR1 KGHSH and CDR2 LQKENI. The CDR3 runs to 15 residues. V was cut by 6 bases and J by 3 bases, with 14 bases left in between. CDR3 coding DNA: TGTGCCAGCTCCCTCCGGGGTTCGGCTAATGAAAAACTGTTTTTT. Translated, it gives CASSLRGSANEKLFF.

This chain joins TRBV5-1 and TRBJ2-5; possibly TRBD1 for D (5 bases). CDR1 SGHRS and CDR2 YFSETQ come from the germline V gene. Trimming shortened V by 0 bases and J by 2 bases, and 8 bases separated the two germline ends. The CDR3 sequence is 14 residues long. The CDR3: CASSLGTLQETQYF. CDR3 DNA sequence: TGCGCCAGCAGCTTGGGGACACTACAAGAGACCCAGTACTTC.

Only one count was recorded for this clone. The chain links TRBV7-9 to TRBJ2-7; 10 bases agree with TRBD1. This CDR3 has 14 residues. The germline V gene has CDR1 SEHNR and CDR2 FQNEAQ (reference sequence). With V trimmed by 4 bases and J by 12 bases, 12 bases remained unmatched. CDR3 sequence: CASSSGTGEGRTYF. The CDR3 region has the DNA TGTGCCAGCAGCTCCGGGACAGGGGAAGGTCGGACGTACTTC. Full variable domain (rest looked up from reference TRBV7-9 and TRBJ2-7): DTGVSQNPRHKITKRGQNVTFRCDPISEHNRLYWYRQTLGQGPEFLTYFQNEAQLEKSRLLSDRFSAERPKGSFSTLEIQRTEQGDSAMYLCASSSGTGEGRTYFGPGTRLTVT.

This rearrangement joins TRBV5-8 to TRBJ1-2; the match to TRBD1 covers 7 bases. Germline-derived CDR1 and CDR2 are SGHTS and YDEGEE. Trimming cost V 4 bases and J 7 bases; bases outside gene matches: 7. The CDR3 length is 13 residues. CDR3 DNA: TGTGCCAGCAGCGCGATGACAGGGCTTGGCTACACCTTC. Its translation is CASSAMTGLGYTF.

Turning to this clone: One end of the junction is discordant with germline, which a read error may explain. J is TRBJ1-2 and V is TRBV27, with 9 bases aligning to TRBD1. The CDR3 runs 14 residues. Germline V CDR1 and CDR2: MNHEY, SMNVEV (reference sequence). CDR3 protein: CASSLSGTGLGYTF. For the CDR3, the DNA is TGTGCCAGCAGTCTATCCGGGACAGGGCTCGGCTACACCTTC.

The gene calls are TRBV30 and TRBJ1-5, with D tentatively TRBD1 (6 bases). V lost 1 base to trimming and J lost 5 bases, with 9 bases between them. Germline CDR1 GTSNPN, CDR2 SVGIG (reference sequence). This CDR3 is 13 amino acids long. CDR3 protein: CAWSGQEYQPQHF. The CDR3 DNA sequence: TGTGCCTGGAGTGGACAGGAGTATCAGCCCCAGCATTTT.

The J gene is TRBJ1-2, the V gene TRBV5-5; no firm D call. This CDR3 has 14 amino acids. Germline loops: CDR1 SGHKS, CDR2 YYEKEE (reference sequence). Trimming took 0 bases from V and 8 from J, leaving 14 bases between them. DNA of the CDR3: TGTGCCAGCAGCTTGGCCTTGACAACGGAAGGCTACACCTTC. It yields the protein CASSLALTTEGYTF.